The T cell receptor (beta chain) described here comes from a study of long-term antiretroviral therapy in people with HIV. Study outcomes and limitations: Against controls, HIV repertoires showed narrower ranges of CDR3 length. Diversity measured after ART increased yet remained under transplant donor controls.

The CDR3 consists of 18 residues. V dropped 0 bases and J dropped 4 bases, with 19 bases sitting between them. CDR1 and CDR2 from the germline V gene are SGHDN and FVKESK. An immunoSEQ assay, version v3.0, was performed at survey level. Sequencing used immunoSEQ multiplex PCR; TCRdb keeps in-frame clones, though not all of them. Here the sample spans tens of thousands of clones, 82% being singletons. Of note for this clone: Antigen specificity is unknown.

The chain carries TRBV14 and TRBJ2-1; D gene uncertain. The source is a man aged 18 to 35 with HIV. Sequenced here: unsorted PBMCs, sampled 0.6 years after starting antiretroviral therapy. Here the CDR3 reads CASSQDGVLGTQYNEQFF. As DNA, the CDR3 is TGTGCCAGCAGCCAAGATGGGGTTTTGGGAACCCAATACAATGAGCAGTTCTTC. Using reference TRBV14 and TRBJ2-1 for the parts outside the CDR3, the full variable domain is EAGVTQFPSHSVIEKGQTVTLRCDPISGHDNLYWYRRVMGKEIKFLLHFVKESKQDESGMPNNRFLAERTGGTYSTLKVQPAELEDSGVYFCASSQDGVLGTQYNEQFFGPGTRLTVL.